This entry describes one T cell receptor (beta chain). The data originate from a study of CD8 T cells in Susac syndrome. The multiple sclerosis controls consisted of treatment-naive patients with relapsing-remitting disease, either stable or active. CD8+ and CD4+ T cells were negatively isolated; TEMRA cells were FACS-enriched. Looked up from germline, CDR1 is SNHLY and CDR2 is FYNNEI. The CDR3 is 16 amino acids. V gave up 4 bases and J gave up 1 base, with 16 bases separating them. cDNA came from about 0.5 to 1 ug RNA primed by random hexamers. A multiplex approach, immunoSEQ multiplex PCR, amplified TCR beta CDR3 across 54 Vbeta and 13 Jbeta. TCRdb analysed the immunoSEQ multiplex PCR reads with MiXCR anew, one entry per CDR3 protein. The data hold 200,000 to 250,000 distinct CDR3 sequences, with about 95% observed a single time.

V gene TRBV2 combines with J gene TRBJ1-2, with D maybe TRBD1 (5 bases). This TCR was recovered from a human donor with multiple sclerosis. Sequencing was done on a sample of CD4+ T cells from PBMCs. Written as DNA, the CDR3 is TGTGCCAGCAGTGTGGCTTACCCGACAGTTAACTATGGCTACACCTTC. Amino acids: CASSVAYPTVNYGYTF.